These 5 T cell receptor beta chains were sequenced from one sample in a study of blood T cell repertoires in COVID-19 (TCRdb year 2020). The method behind the library was the immunoSEQ multiplex PCR assay. TCRdb holds this immuneACCESS table with in-frame rearrangements only. Some clones are missing; in checked studies, unresolved V genes explain under half, and the rest has no known cause. This sample lists about 250,000 clones; roughly 83% were detected once. Approximately 5.5% of the sample rests with the top ten. Input material: peripheral blood. All receptors come from a woman over 75 with COVID-19, enrolled during active disease.

The rearrangement links TRBV18 to TRBJ1-1; no firm D call. Trimming left V 6 bases short and J 5 bases short, with 22 bases between. There are 16 residues in the CDR3. Germline V CDR1 and CDR2: KGHSH, LQKENI. The CDR3 DNA reads TGTGCCAGCTCTCCCGGGTCGCCATCTATTGGTACTGAAGCTTTCTTT. Translating it yields CASSPGSPSIGTEAFF.

The chain employs TRBV6-1 and TRBJ1-1; no firm D call. Germline V gene sequence: CDR1 MNHNS, CDR2 SASEGT. V lost 0 bases and J lost 5, with 10 bases in between. CDR3 length equals 14 residues. The CDR3 nucleotides read TGTGCCAGCAGTGAAGCCGTCGAGCGAACTGAAGCTTTCTTT. Translation gives CASSEAVERTEAFF.

A note on this clone: Other nucleotide sequences from this sample produce the same CDR3. V usage is TRBV7-2 and J usage is TRBJ1-2; no clear D gene. Deletions cut 4 bases from V and 0 bases from J, with 15 bases between. The CDR3 spans 16 residues. Germline assignment: CDR1 SGHTA and CDR2 FQGNSA. DNA of the CDR3: TGTGCCAGCAGCTCTGCCTCGAGTGTAGCTAACTATGGCTACACCTTC. This sequence encodes CASSSASSVANYGYTF.

There are a few counts of this clone. The chain carries TRBV12-3 or TRBV12-4 and TRBJ2-1, with D unresolved. This CDR3 spans 11 amino acids. V was trimmed by 6 bases and J by 4 bases, leaving 4 bases between them. The CDR3: CASSQYNEQFF. Written as DNA, the CDR3 is TGTGCCAGCAGCCAGTACAATGAGCAGTTCTTC.

This rearrangement joins TRBV4-3 to TRBJ1-2; the D gene is possibly TRBD1 (6 bases). In germline, CDR1 is LGHNA, CDR2 YSLEER. V lost 6 bases and J 5 bases, leaving 22 bases between the germline ends. This CDR3 is built from 16 residues. The DNA for the CDR3 is TGCGCCAGCAGTCCGACCGGGGGGGCGCAGTATTATGGCTACACCTTC. It is translated as CASSPTGGAQYYGYTF.